The source of this T cell receptor beta chain is a study of cytomegalovirus exposure and HLA in healthy donors. Study-wide context: Most donors, 80% to 90% of approximately 400 genotyped, fell in the Caucasian-associated ancestry cluster. Findings and limits, study-wide: Previous analysis showed most TCR beta V segments were productive about 90% or about 30% of the time. Later analysis associated a missense DCLRE1C variant with TCR beta V- and J-gene trimming.

The PCR employed 60 Vbeta primers together with 13 Jbeta primers. Assay used: immunoSEQ multiplex PCR; TCRdb lists only in-frame clones, some missing. Among under 200,000 clones, roughly 80% were seen once, and the ten largest hold roughly 7.7%. On this clone: The antigen is not known.

This CDR3 comprises 14 residues. Germline loops: CDR1 SQVTM, CDR2 ANQGSEA. The germline V and J ends were trimmed by 2 bases and 9 bases, with 19 bases remaining between them. This clonotype originated in a woman between 25 and 40 years old in good health and CMV-seropositive. This chain connects TRBV29-1 to TRBJ1-2; D perhaps matches TRBD1 (5 bases). The sequencing input was PBMCs. Here the CDR3 reads CSVESGVGGSRYTF. In nucleotides, the CDR3 is TGCAGCGTTGAAAGCGGGGTGGGGGGATCCCGCTACACCTTC.